This paragraph reports one T cell receptor beta chain. As yet, its antigen is unknown. It was by 5' RACE with UMI labels that the TRB cDNA libraries were prepared. TCRdb re-analyzed the 5' RACE reads; it lists each CDR3 protein once, without DNA. Its table records some 6,700 distinct CDR3 sequences. The data were obtained in a study of CXCR3-negative and CXCR3-positive naive CD8 T cells. General study findings and limits: CXCR3-negative and CXCR3-positive naive cells shared comparable TRBV-TRBJ usage, but memory cells did not. For CXCR3-positive naive cells, TRB CDR3s were more hydrophobic than those of CXCR3-negative naive cells. Diversity in memory CD8+ cells fell much lower than the comparably high levels seen in both naive subsets.

Naive CD8+ T cells had a CD45RO-CCR7+CD27+CD95- phenotype. CDR3 length: 18 residues. Germline loops: CDR1 LGHNA, CDR2 YSLEER. The chain combines TRBV4-3 with TRBJ1-3. The source of this sequence is a human donor in good health. Some clones in this sample may be carry-over from other donors' samples. Sequences were obtained from naive CXCR3- CD8+ T cells from blood. Sample subset: CD45RO-CCR7+CD27+CD95- naive CD8+ T cells lacking CXCR3 (TNR3-). CDR3 protein: CASSQVFSYQVSGNTIYF.